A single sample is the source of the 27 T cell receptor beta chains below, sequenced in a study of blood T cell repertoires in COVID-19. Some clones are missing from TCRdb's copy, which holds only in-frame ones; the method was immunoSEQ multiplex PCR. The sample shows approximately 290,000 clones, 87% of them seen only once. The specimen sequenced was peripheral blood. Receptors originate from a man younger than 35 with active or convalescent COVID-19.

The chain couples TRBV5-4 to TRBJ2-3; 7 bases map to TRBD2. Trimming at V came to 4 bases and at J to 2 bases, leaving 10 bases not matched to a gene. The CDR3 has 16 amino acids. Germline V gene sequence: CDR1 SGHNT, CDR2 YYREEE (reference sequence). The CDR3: CASSPERLANTDTQYF. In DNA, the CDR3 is TGTGCCAGCAGCCCGGAGAGACTAGCCAACACAGATACGCAGTATTTT.

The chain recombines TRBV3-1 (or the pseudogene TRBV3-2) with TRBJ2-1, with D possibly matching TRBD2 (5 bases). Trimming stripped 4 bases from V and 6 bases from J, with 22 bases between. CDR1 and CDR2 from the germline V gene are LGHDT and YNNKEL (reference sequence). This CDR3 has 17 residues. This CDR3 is CASSPRMMAGGFNEQFF. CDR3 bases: TGTGCCAGCAGCCCCCGAATGATGGCGGGCGGATTCAATGAGCAGTTCTTC.

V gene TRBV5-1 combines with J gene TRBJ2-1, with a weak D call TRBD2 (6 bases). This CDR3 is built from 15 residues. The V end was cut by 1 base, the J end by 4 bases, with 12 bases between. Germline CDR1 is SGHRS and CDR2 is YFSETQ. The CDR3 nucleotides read TGCGCCAGCAGCTTGTATTCGGGAGCGTACAATGAGCAGTTCTTC. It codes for CASSLYSGAYNEQFF.

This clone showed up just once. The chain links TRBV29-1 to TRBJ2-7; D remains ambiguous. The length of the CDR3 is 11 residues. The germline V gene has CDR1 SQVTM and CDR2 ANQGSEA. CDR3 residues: CSGLGGYEQYF. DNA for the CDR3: TGCAGTGGCCTAGGTGGCTACGAGCAGTACTTC.

CDR3 residues: CASSYDRGSYNEQFF. CDR3 coding DNA: TGTGCCAGCAGTTATGACAGGGGTTCCTACAATGAGCAGTTCTTC. The chain joins TRBV6-5 to TRBJ2-1; 8 bases align to TRBD1. V shed 3 bases, J shed 1 base, and the junction held 2 bases outside the gene matches. The V gene's germline CDR1 is MNHEY and CDR2 SVGAGI. The CDR3 extends over 15 amino acids.

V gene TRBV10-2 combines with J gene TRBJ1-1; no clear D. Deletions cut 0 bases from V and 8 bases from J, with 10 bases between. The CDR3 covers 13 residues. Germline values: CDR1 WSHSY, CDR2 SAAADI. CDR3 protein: CASSESPGREAFF. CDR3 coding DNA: TGCGCCAGCAGTGAGTCACCTGGGAGAGAAGCTTTCTTT.

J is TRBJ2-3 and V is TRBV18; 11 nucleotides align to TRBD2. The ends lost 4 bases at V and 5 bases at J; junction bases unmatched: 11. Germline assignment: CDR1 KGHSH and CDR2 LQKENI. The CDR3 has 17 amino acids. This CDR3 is CASSQGTSGSVIDTQYF. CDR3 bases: TGTGCCAGCTCACAGGGAACTAGCGGGAGCGTGATAGATACGCAGTATTTT.

CDR3 region: CASSRPTHYEQFF. Here the CDR3 DNA reads TGTGCCAGCAGCCGCCCTACCCATTATGAGCAGTTCTTC. The chain couples TRBV11-2 to TRBJ2-1; D remains unclear. CDR3 size: 13 residues. Germline-derived CDR1 and CDR2 are SGHAT and FQNNGV. Deletions cut 5 bases from V and 8 bases from J, with 13 bases between.

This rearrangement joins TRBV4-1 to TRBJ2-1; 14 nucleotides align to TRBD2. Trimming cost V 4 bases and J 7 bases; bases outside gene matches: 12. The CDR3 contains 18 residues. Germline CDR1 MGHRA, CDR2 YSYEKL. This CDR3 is CASSLKTSGGAGVNEQFF. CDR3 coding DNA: TGCGCCAGCAGCCTGAAGACTAGCGGGGGGGCCGGCGTTAATGAGCAGTTCTTC.

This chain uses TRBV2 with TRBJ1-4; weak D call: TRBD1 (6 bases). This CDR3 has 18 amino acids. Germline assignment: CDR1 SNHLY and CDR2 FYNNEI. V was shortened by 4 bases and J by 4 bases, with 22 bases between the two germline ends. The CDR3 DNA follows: TGTGCCAGCAGTGTACAGAAGGTCGTCGGACAGAGTAATGAAAAACTGTTTTTT. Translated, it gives CASSVQKVVGQSNEKLFF.

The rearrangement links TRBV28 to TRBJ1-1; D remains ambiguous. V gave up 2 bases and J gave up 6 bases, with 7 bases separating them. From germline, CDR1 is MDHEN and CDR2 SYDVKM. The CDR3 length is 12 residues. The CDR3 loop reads CASSLRGSEAFF. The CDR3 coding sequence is TGTGCCAGCAGTTTAAGAGGGTCTGAAGCTTTCTTT.

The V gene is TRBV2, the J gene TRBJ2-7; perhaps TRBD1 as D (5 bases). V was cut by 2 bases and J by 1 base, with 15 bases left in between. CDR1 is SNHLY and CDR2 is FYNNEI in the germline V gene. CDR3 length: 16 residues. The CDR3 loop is CASSERQGTLSYEQYF. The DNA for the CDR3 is TGTGCCAGCAGTGAACGGCAGGGAACTTTATCCTACGAGCAGTACTTC.

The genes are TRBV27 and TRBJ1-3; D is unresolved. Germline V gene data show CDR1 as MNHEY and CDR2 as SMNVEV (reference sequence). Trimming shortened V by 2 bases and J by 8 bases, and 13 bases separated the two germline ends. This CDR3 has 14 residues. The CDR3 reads CASSLGPVGYTIYF. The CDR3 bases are TGTGCCAGCAGTTTAGGGCCAGTCGGTTACACCATATATTTT.

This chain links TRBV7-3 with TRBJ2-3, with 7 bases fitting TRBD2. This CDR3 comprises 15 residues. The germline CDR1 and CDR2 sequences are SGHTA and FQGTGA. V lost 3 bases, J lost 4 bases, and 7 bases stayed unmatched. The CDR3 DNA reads TGTGCCAGCAGCTTGAGCGGGGCAACCGCAGATACGCAGTATTTT. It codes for CASSLSGATADTQYF.

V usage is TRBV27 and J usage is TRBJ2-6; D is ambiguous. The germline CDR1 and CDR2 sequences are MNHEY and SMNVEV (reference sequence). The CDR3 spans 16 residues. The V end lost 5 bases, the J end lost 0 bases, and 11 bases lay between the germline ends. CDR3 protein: CASSPARVSGANVLTF. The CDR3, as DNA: TGTGCCAGCAGTCCCGCCCGGGTCTCTGGGGCCAACGTCCTGACTTTC.

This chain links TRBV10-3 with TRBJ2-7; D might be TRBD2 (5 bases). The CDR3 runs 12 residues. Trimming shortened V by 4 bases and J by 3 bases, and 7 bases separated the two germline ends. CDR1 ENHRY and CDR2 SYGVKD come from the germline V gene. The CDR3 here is CAISAGFYEQYF. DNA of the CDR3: TGTGCCATCAGTGCGGGGTTCTACGAGCAGTACTTC.

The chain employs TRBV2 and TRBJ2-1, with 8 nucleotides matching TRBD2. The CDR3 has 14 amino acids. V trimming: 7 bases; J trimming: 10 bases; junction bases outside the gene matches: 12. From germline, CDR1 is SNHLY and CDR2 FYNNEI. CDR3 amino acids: CASTKSGGGREQFF. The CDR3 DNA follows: TGTGCCAGCACCAAATCGGGAGGGGGAAGGGAGCAGTTCTTC.

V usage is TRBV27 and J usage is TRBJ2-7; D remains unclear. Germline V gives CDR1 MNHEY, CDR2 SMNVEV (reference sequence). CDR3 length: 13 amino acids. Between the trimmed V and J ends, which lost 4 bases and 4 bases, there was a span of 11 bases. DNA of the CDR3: TGTGCCAGCAGTTCTCCATTGCGGTACGAGCAGTACTTC. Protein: CASSSPLRYEQYF.

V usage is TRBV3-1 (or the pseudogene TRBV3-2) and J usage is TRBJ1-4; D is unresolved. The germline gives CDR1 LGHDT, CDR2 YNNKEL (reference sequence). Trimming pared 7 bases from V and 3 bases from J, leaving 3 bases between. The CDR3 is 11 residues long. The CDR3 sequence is CASTSNEKLFF. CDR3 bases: TGTGCCAGCACCTCTAATGAAAAACTGTTTTTT.

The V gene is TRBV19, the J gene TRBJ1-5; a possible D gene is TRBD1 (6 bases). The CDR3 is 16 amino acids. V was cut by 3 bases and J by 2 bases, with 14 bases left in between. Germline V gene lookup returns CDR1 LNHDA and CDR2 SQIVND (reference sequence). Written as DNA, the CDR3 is TGTGCCAGTAGTATCGAAAGGACAGTTCGCAATCAGCCCCAGCATTTT. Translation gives CASSIERTVRNQPQHF.

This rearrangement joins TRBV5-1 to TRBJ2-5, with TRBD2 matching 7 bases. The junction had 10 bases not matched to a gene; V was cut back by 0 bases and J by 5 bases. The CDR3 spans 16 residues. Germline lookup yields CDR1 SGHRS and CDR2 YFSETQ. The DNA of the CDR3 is TGCGCCAGCAGCTTGGAGGCTAGCGGTATGGGGGAGACCCAGTACTTC. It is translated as CASSLEASGMGETQYF.

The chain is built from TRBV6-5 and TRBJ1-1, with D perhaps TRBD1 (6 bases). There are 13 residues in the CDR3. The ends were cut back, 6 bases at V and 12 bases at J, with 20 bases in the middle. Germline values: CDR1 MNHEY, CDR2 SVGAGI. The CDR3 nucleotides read TGTGCCAGCAGCCGCGGGGGCTATGAGAGGACTTTCTTT. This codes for CASSRGGYERTFF.

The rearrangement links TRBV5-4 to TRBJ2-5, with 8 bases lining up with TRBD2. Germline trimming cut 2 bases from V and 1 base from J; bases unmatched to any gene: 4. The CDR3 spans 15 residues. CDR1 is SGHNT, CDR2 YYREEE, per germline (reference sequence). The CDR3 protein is CASSFLAGFQETQYF. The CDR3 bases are TGTGCCAGCAGCTTTTTAGCGGGGTTCCAAGAGACCCAGTACTTC.

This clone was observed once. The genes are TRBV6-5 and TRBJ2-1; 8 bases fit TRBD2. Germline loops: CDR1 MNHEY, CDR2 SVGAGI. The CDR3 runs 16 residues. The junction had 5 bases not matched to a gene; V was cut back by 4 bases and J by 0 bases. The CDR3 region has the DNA TGTGCCAGCAGTTTCAAAAGCGGGAGCTCCTACAATGAGCAGTTCTTC. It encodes CASSFKSGSSYNEQFF.

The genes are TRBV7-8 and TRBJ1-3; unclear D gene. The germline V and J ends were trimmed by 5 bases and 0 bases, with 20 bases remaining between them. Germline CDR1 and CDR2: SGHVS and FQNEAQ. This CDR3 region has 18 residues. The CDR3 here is CASSQNTRREVSGNTIYF. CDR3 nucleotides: TGTGCCAGCAGCCAAAACACCCGACGGGAAGTCTCTGGAAACACCATATATTTT.

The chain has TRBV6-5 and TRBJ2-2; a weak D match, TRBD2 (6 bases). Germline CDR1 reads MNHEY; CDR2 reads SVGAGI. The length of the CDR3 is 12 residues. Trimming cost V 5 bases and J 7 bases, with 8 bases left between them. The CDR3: CASSPGVGELFF. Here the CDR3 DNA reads TGTGCCAGCAGTCCGGGGGTCGGGGAGCTGTTTTTT.

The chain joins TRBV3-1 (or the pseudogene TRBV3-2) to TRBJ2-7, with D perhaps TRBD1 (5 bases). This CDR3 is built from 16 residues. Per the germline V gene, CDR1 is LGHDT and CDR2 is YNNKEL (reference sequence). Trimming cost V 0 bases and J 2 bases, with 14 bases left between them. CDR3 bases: TGTGCCAGCAGCCAAGATCTAAGGCGGACAACCTACGAGCAGTACTTC. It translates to CASSQDLRRTTYEQYF.